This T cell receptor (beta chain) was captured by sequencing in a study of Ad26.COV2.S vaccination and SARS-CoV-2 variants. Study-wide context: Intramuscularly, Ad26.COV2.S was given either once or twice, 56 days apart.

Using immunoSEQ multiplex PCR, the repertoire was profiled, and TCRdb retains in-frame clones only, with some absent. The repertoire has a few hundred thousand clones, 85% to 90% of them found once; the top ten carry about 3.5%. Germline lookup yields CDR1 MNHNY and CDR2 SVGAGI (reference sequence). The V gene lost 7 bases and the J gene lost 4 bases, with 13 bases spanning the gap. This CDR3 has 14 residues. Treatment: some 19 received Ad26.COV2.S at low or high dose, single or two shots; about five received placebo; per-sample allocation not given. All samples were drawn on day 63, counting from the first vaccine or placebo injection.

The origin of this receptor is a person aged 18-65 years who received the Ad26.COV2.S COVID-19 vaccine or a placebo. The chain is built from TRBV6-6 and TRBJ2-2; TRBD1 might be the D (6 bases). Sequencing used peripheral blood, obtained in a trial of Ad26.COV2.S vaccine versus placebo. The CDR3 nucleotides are TGTGCCAGCACCCAAGGGGGAGTCACCGGGGAGCTGTTTTTT. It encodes CASTQGGVTGELFF.